This passage covers 13 T cell receptor beta chains from one sample sequenced in a study of T-cell memory formation after mild COVID-19 (dated by TCRdb to the early 2020s). Library creation used 5' RACE. The instrument was an Illumina NovaSeq 6000. TCRdb reworked the public reads: Q25 trimming with fastp, MiXCR clone assembly, productive beta chains retained. For every CDR3 protein sequence, its rows merge into one entry that carries the most common genes and DNA. This sample gives 300,000 to 400,000 distinct CDR3 sequences in total; around 14% of them show up just once. The top ten clones comprise about 20% of the sample. The sequenced sample was PBMCs or a T cell subset sorted from them (not recorded which). The receptors originated from a man aged 18 to 35 who had mild COVID-19 (a few samples of this study predate the infection). The sample titles of this study are shuffled in the database, so cell type and time point are left out; the donor was told from shared clones.

This chain uses TRBV20-1 with TRBJ1-1; unclear D gene. V lost 0 bases, J lost 5 bases, and 16 bases lay in between. In germline, CDR1 is DFQATT, CDR2 SNEGSKA (reference sequence). This CDR3 contains 15 residues. CDR3 sequence reads: CSARDYRLGETEAFF. CDR3 DNA: TGCAGTGCTAGAGATTATCGGTTGGGTGAGACTGAAGCTTTCTTT.

This clonotype appeared a few times. The rearrangement links TRBV15 to TRBJ2-3; D gene uncertain. This CDR3 region has 12 residues. Germline CDR1 LNHNV, CDR2 YYDKDF (reference sequence). V was cut by 5 bases and J by 3 bases, with 6 bases left in between. The CDR3 bases are TGTGCCACCAGCGAATTAACAGATACGCAGTATTTT. This translates into CATSELTDTQYF.

This clonotype has at least ten counts. This rearrangement joins TRBV7-2 to TRBJ2-7; 8 nucleotides line up with TRBD1. The length of the CDR3 is 13 residues. Germline lookup yields CDR1 SGHTA and CDR2 FQGNSA. V shed 1 base and J 6 bases; nucleotides not matched to a gene: 2. CDR3 residues: CASSLGTGGEQYV. CDR3 DNA sequence: TGTGCCAGCAGCTTAGGAACAGGGGGCGAGCAGTACGTC.

This clonotype was seen at least ten times. The chain couples TRBV5-5 to TRBJ2-1; D is possibly TRBD2 (6 bases). Germline CDR1 and CDR2: SGHKS and YYEKEE (reference sequence). The CDR3 is 15 residues long. Between the trimmed V and J ends, which lost 4 bases and 9 bases, there was a span of 20 bases. CDR3 in amino acids: CASSPLGGLVSEQFF. The CDR3 nucleotides are TGTGCCAGCAGCCCGCTGGGGGGTCTCGTGAGTGAGCAGTTCTTC. Drawing the rest from reference TRBV5-5 and TRBJ2-1, the complete variable domain is DAGVTQSPTHLIKTRGQQVTLRCSPISGHKSVSWYQQVLGQGPQFIFQYYEKEERGRGNFPDRFSARQFPNYSSELNVNALLLGDSALYLCASSPLGGLVSEQFFGPGTRLTVL.

CDR3 region: CSAGLAGAKQYF. In DNA form, the CDR3 reads TGCAGTGCGGGACTAGCGGGGGCAAAACAGTACTTC. The rearrangement links TRBV20-1 to TRBJ2-5; TRBD2 matches 14 bases. The germline V gene encodes CDR1 DFQATT and CDR2 SNEGSKA (reference sequence). V gave up 6 bases and J gave up 11 bases; unmatched junction bases: 5. The CDR3 sequence is 12 residues long.

This clonotype has more than one count but fewer than ten. This chain links TRBV20-1 with TRBJ2-7; D not resolved. Germline V gives CDR1 DFQATT, CDR2 SNEGSKA (reference sequence). This CDR3 is 11 amino acids long. V was shortened by 3 bases and J by 2 bases, with 5 bases between the two germline ends. DNA for the CDR3: TGCAGTGCTAGTTCGGCCTACGAGCAGTACGTC. Protein sequence: CSASSAYEQYV.

The table lists this clonotype with a few counts. J is TRBJ2-7 and V is TRBV7-9; no clear D. The germline V gene has CDR1 SEHNR and CDR2 FQNEAQ (reference sequence). Trimming shortened V by 1 base and J by 0 bases, and 7 bases separated the two germline ends. The length of the CDR3 is 14 residues. The CDR3 DNA sequence: TGTGCCAGCAGCTTAGATCGGAGCTCCTACGAGCAGTACGTC. Its protein product is CASSLDRSSYEQYV.

The CDR3 nucleotides are TGTGCCAGCAGCCGATCTGACGGAGAGGGCTACACCTTC. Protein sequence: CASSRSDGEGYTF. The rearrangement uses TRBV7-2 and TRBJ1-2; D is ambiguous. CDR1 and CDR2 from the germline V gene are SGHTA and FQGNSA. V was pared by 5 bases and J by 8 bases, with 15 bases between. The CDR3 has 13 amino acids.

This clonotype came up many times. This sequence joins TRBV5-6 and TRBJ1-1; D is unresolved. This CDR3 is built from 11 residues. Germline-derived CDR1 and CDR2 are SGHDT and YYEEEE. Trimming removed 5 bases from V and 7 bases from J, with 9 bases in between. CDR3 sequence: CASSEHGEAFF. The CDR3 nucleotides read TGTGCCAGCAGTGAGCATGGTGAAGCTTTCTTT.

This chain uses TRBV29-1 with TRBJ2-1, with no clear D. The CDR3 runs 11 residues. The V gene lost 7 bases and the J gene lost 4 bases, with 8 bases spanning the gap. Germline V CDR1 and CDR2: SQVTM, ANQGSEA. CDR3 residues: CSEYVYNEQFF. The DNA for the CDR3 is TGCAGCGAGTACGTATACAATGAGCAGTTCTTC.

The sample holds a few counts of this clonotype. The V call is TRBV4-1, the J call TRBJ2-1; D not resolved. In germline, CDR1 is MGHRA, CDR2 YSYEKL. This CDR3 has 13 amino acids. V was cut by 1 base and J by 4 bases, with 5 bases left in between. The CDR3 here is CASSQAQYNEQFF. Written as DNA, the CDR3 is TGCGCCAGCAGCCAAGCCCAATACAATGAGCAGTTCTTC.

This rearrangement joins TRBV20-1 to TRBJ2-7, with TRBD2 matching over 7 bases. This CDR3 region has 14 residues. The germline gives CDR1 DFQATT, CDR2 SNEGSKA (reference sequence). V trimming: 1 base; J trimming: 3 bases; junction bases outside the gene matches: 6. CDR3 nucleotides: TGCAGTGCTAGAGGCCCAGCGGGGCACTACGAGCAGTACGTC. It specifies CSARGPAGHYEQYV.

In this sample, this clonotype turned up a few times. The chain has TRBV7-2 and TRBJ2-1, with a weak D call TRBD2 (6 bases). Trimming cost V 1 base and J 3 bases, with 10 bases left between them. This CDR3 contains 15 residues. Germline loops: CDR1 SGHTA, CDR2 FQGNSA. The CDR3 nucleotides are TGTGCCAGCAGCTTAGTTGCGGGGTTCTACAATGAGCAGTTCTTC. Translating it yields CASSLVAGFYNEQFF.